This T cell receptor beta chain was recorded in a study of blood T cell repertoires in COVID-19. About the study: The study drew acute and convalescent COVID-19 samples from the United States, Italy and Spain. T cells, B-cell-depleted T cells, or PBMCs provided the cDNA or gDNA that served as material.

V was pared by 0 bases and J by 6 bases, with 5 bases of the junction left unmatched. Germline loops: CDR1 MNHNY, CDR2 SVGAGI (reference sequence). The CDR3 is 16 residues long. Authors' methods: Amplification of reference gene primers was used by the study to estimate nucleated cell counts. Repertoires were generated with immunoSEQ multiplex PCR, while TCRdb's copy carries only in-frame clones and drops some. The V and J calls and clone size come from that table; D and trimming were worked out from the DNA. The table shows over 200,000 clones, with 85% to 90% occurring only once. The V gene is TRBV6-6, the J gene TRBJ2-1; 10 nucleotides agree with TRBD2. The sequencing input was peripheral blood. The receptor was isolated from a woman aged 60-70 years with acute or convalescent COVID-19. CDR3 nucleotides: TGTGCCAGCAGTTACTCGAGGCTAGCGGGAGCCAATGAGCAGTTCTTC. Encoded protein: CASSYSRLAGANEQFF.